This T cell receptor beta chain was captured in a study of early T cells in non-severe SARS-CoV-2 infection. Overall study context: Bulk RNA taken from unsorted whole blood was sequenced, leaving chains unpaired.

This clonotype was seen repeatedly, ten times or more. The junction had 8 bases not matched to a gene; V was cut back by 6 bases and J by 3 bases. The germline CDR1 and CDR2 sequences are MNHEY and SVGAGI. CDR3 size: 14 residues. Attachment of unique molecular identifiers was made to individual cDNA molecules. TCRdb redid the calling of the 5' RACE reads with MiXCR, one entry per CDR3 protein. The sample lists about 26,000 distinct CDR3 sequences, 5.1% seen once, with more than 3.5% in the top ten. This sequence originates from an adult who was a healthcare worker with PCR-confirmed SARS-CoV-2 infection or an uninfected control (not recorded which). Sample: whole blood. This chain links TRBV6-5 with TRBJ2-7; 7 bases agree with TRBD1. DNA for the CDR3: TGTGCCAGCAGCAACAGGGGTACTCGCTACGAGCAGTACTTC. Translated, it gives CASSNRGTRYEQYF.